Listed here are 5 T cell receptor beta chains from one sample, sequenced in a study of CD8+ T cells in alopecia areata. Treatment specified: oral pan-JAK inhibitor, 5-10 mg twice daily. RNA was extracted and reverse transcribed into cDNA as the sequencing template. The assay was immunoSEQ multiplex PCR, and TCRdb's table has in-frame clones only and misses some. The sample consists of roughly 110,000 clones, 55% to 60% of them appearing once. The sequencing here drew on CD4+ T cells sorted from blood, taken at week 24, from a patient treated with tofacitinib. These receptors were taken from a human donor with alopecia areata.

This chain connects TRBV29-1 to TRBJ1-6; D call uncertain. The V and J ends lost 0 bases and 3 bases respectively, with 12 bases between them. CDR3 length equals 16 residues. The germline V gene encodes CDR1 SQVTM and CDR2 ANQGSEA. CDR3 DNA sequence: TGCAGCGTTGAAGAAAGGAGGGAAGACTATAATTCACCCCTCCACTTT. Translated, it gives CSVEERREDYNSPLHF.

This clone was observed once. V usage is TRBV25-1 and J usage is TRBJ2-5, with D possibly being TRBD1 (5 bases). The ends were cut back, 2 bases at V and 1 base at J, with 11 bases in the middle. The germline CDR1 and CDR2 sequences are MGHDK and SYGVNS. The CDR3 loop spans 15 amino acids. The chain's CDR3 is CASSEPGQGQETQYF. The CDR3 region has the DNA TGTGCCAGCAGTGAACCCGGGCAGGGCCAAGAGACCCAGTACTTC.

The genes are TRBV18 and TRBJ2-6; TRBD1 is a possible D gene (6 bases). This CDR3 contains 15 residues. Germline V gene sequence: CDR1 KGHSH, CDR2 LQKENI. Trimming removed 5 bases from V and 2 bases from J, with 10 bases in between. The CDR3 DNA sequence: TGTGCCAGCTCAGTCAACAGGGCTGGGGCCAACGTCCTGACTTTC. This codes for CASSVNRAGANVLTF.

This chain joins TRBV30 and TRBJ2-7; D gene uncertain. V lost 2 bases and J 4 bases, leaving 12 bases between the germline ends. Germline values: CDR1 GTSNPN, CDR2 SVGIG (reference sequence). The CDR3 has 13 residues. CDR3 sequence: CAWSRQAGYEQYF. The CDR3 nucleotides are TGTGCCTGGAGTCGTCAAGCCGGGTACGAGCAGTACTTC.

V gene TRBV5-1 combines with J gene TRBJ2-7; the D gene could be TRBD1 or TRBD2 (6 bases each). The CDR3 is 16 amino acids. Looked up from germline, CDR1 is SGHRS and CDR2 is YFSETQ. Trimming left V 1 base short and J 5 bases short, with 19 bases between. The CDR3 loop reads CASSLIEFVGGHEQYF. The CDR3 region has the DNA TGCGCCAGCAGCTTGATCGAGTTTGTGGGGGGCCACGAGCAGTACTTC. Combining the CDR3 with reference TRBV5-1 and TRBJ2-7 gives the whole variable domain KAGVTQTPRYLIKTRGQQVTLSCSPISGHRSVSWYQQTPGQGLQFLFEYFSETQRNKGNFPGRFSGRQFSNSRSEMNVSTLELGDSALYLCASSLIEFVGGHEQYFGPGTRLTVT.